Listed here are 3 T cell receptor beta chains from one sample, sequenced in a study of blood T cell repertoires in COVID-19 (dated by TCRdb to about 2020). Preparation of the library involved the immunoSEQ multiplex PCR assay. Imported from immuneACCESS, the table was reduced by TCRdb to in-frame sequences with V and J called. These copies leave out some clones; in studies compared against another copy, an unresolved V gene accounts for under half, and the cause of the remainder is not known. For this sample the table gives about 270,000 clones, of which 88% were detected only once. 3% of the sample lies in the top ten. Sequencing was carried out using PBMCs or T cells enriched from blood (not recorded which). These receptors all come from a woman between 50 and 59 years old who had recovered from COVID-19.

This clone was detected a few times. V and J are TRBV7-2 and TRBJ1-5, with 9 bases aligning to TRBD1. The CDR3 totals 16 residues. V shed 5 bases and J 2 bases; nucleotides not matched to a gene: 7. CDR1 SGHTA and CDR2 FQGNSA come from the germline V gene. The CDR3 DNA sequence: TGTGCCAGCAGCCTCCGGGACAGGGCCCGCAATCAGCCCCAGCATTTT. This codes for CASSLRDRARNQPQHF.

The V gene is TRBV18, the J gene TRBJ1-5; the D gene is possibly TRBD1 (6 bases). V lost 2 bases, J lost 5 bases, and 7 bases lay in between. This CDR3 region has 13 residues. Per germline, CDR1 KGHSH and CDR2 LQKENI. CDR3 sequence (DNA): TGTGCCAGCTCACCATACAGGGATCAGCCCCAGCATTTT. Its protein product is CASSPYRDQPQHF.

This clone has only a few counts. The V gene is TRBV3-1 (or the pseudogene TRBV3-2), the J gene TRBJ1-2; unclear D gene. CDR3 length equals 12 residues. V shed 3 bases and J shed 3 bases, with 5 bases lying between them. Germline-derived CDR1 and CDR2 are LGHDT and YNNKEL (reference sequence). The CDR3 coding sequence is TGTGCCAGCAGCCAGAGCGACTATGGCTACACCTTC. Amino acid sequence: CASSQSDYGYTF.